Shown below are 10 T cell receptor beta chains from a single sample sequenced in a study of post-analysis software for immune sequencing data. Unique molecular identifiers featured in each of the TCR beta cDNA libraries. MiXCR was run by TCRdb on the PCR reads, yielding one entry per CDR3 protein. The data contain hundreds of thousands of distinct CDR3 sequences, roughly 27% of them singletons. Antigens of these TCRs are unknown. Study-level results: TRBV5-6, TRBV5-1 and TRBV20-1 were among roughly 5 TRBV segments more frequent in patients than controls.

The sequenced material came from blood. Source of these receptors: a girl aged 10 to 17 with multiple sclerosis.

With regard to this clonotype: A much larger clone lies a single base off, so this may be a read error. The V and J genes are TRBV12-3 or TRBV12-4 and TRBJ2-3; the D is unclear. The CDR3 sequence is 13 residues long. The CDR3 bases are TGTGCCAGCCACCGCGTATTTGGAGATGCGCAGTATTTT. Protein: CASHRVFGDAQYF.

This sequence joins TRBV5-1 and TRBJ1-6, with 9 bases that match TRBD1. V was clipped by 4 bases and J by 11 bases; unmatched bases: 13. The CDR3 runs to 16 residues. Germline V gives CDR1 SGHRS, CDR2 YFSETQ. CDR3 nucleotide sequence: TGCGCCAGCAGCAGGACAGGGGACTTCCCCACAACACCCCTCCACTTT. It codes for CASSRTGDFPTTPLHF.

This clonotype was counted a few times. The rearrangement uses TRBV6-1 and TRBJ1-2; 7 nucleotides match TRBD1. CDR1 and CDR2 (germline): MNHNS, SASEGT. The trim removed 6 bases at V and 5 bases at J, leaving 18 bases unmatched. CDR3 length: 17 residues. CDR3 protein: CASSDPRTGQEGYGYTF. The CDR3 bases are TGTGCCAGCAGCGACCCTAGGACAGGCCAGGAGGGGTATGGCTACACCTTC.

This chain uses TRBV27 with TRBJ2-7; 7 bases fit TRBD1. V was pared by 6 bases and J by 2 bases, with 10 bases of the junction left unmatched. This CDR3 has 15 residues. The germline CDR1 and CDR2 sequences are MNHEY and SMNVEV (reference sequence). The CDR3 bases are TGTGCCAGCAGATACGGAGGACAGGACACCTACGAGCAGTACTTC. Translation: CASRYGGQDTYEQYF.

The V gene is TRBV6-1, the J gene TRBJ2-5; TRBD1 agrees at 9 bases. With 3 bases clipped from V and 2 bases from J, the junction kept 10 bases outside the gene matches. The CDR3 runs 17 residues. The germline CDR1 and CDR2 sequences are MNHNS and SASEGT. The DNA for the CDR3 is TGTGCCAGCAGTGACTTCCACAGGGGGCGGGGGCAAGAGACCCAGTACTTC. Translating it yields CASSDFHRGRGQETQYF.

This chain joins TRBV20-1 and TRBJ2-7; a possible D gene is TRBD2 (5 bases). V lost 5 bases and J 0 bases, leaving 23 bases between the germline ends. The CDR3 covers 17 residues. Germline-derived CDR1 and CDR2 are DFQATT and SNEGSKA (reference sequence). The CDR3 coding sequence is TGCAGTGCTGGGAGTAGTAAGGCTAGCCAAACCTCCTACGAGCAGTACTTC. Translated: CSAGSSKASQTSYEQYF.

This chain connects TRBV6-6 to TRBJ1-4; no reliable D call. The ends were cut back, 8 bases at V and 3 bases at J, with 16 bases in the middle. Germline V CDR1 and CDR2: MNHNY, SVGAGI (reference sequence). The CDR3 spans 15 residues. CDR3 sequence reads: CASLGLSAANEKLFF. CDR3 coding DNA: TGTGCCAGCCTGGGGTTGAGCGCGGCTAATGAAAAACTGTTTTTT.

This chain uses TRBV12-3 or TRBV12-4 with TRBJ1-4; D is unresolved. V gave up 2 bases and J gave up 0 bases, with 10 bases separating them. The CDR3 spans 16 residues. The CDR3: CASSLRAGATNEKLFF. DNA for the CDR3: TGTGCCAGCAGTTTAAGGGCAGGAGCAACTAATGAAAAACTGTTTTTT.

This clonotype was found a few times. The chain is built from TRBV12-3 or TRBV12-4 and TRBJ1-5; D not certain. This CDR3 contains 12 residues. Trimming shortened V by 3 bases and J by 7 bases, and 7 bases separated the two germline ends. In DNA, the CDR3 is TGTGCCAGCAGTTTCGGCCGACAGCCCCAGCATTTT. Its translation is CASSFGRQPQHF.

As to this clonotype: A read error may be the cause here, since a much bigger clone is one base away. The chain combines TRBV5-1 with TRBJ2-5, with D perhaps matching TRBD2 (6 bases). The V end lost 4 bases, the J end lost 11 bases, and 18 bases lay between the germline ends. The CDR3 has 13 residues. CDR1 SGHRS and CDR2 YFSETQ come from the germline V gene. The CDR3 spells CASSGGSYNEQYF. The DNA of the CDR3 is TGCGCCAGCAGCGGGGGGTCCTACAATGAGCAGTACTTC.